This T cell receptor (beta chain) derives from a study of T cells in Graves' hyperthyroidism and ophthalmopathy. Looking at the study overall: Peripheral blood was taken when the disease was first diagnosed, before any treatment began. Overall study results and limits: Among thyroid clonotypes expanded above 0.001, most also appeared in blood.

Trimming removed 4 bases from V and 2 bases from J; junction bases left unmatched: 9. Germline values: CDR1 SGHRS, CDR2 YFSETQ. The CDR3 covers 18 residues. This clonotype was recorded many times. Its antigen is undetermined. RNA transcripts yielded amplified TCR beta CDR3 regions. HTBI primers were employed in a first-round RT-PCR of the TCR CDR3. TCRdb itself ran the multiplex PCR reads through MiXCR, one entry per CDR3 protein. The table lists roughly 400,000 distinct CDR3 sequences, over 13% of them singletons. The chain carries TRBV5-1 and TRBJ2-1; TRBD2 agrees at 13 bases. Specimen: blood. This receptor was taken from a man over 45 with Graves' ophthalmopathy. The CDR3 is CASSPPGLAGIPYNEQFF. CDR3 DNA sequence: TGCGCCAGCAGCCCGCCGGGACTAGCGGGAATCCCCTACAATGAGCAGTTCTTC. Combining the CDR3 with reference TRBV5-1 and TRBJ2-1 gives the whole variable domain KAGVTQTPRYLIKTRGQQVTLSCSPISGHRSVSWYQQTPGQGLQFLFEYFSETQRNKGNFPGRFSGRQFSNSRSEMNVSTLELGDSALYLCASSPPGLAGIPYNEQFFGPGTRLTVL.